The clone carrying this T cell receptor (beta chain) was detected once. Other DNA sequences in the same sample also yield this CDR3. The source of the sample is a study of blood T cell repertoires in COVID-19. Looking at the study overall: T cells, B-cell-depleted T cells, or PBMCs provided the cDNA or gDNA that served as material.

Original data processing: Estimated nucleated cell counts came from reference gene primer amplification. The assay was immunoSEQ multiplex PCR, and TCRdb's table has in-frame clones only and misses some. V and J calls and clone size follow that table, whereas D and trimming were derived from the DNA. Of approximately 220,000 clones listed, about 85% are singletons. Between the trimmed V and J ends, which lost 6 bases and 1 base, there was a span of 7 bases. Germline assignment: CDR1 MNHEY and CDR2 SVGAGI. The CDR3 covers 13 residues. The rearrangement joins TRBV6-5 to TRBJ1-5; the D is unclear. Source material: peripheral blood. This TCR came from an older woman who had recovered from COVID-19. The CDR3 sequence is CASSRGSNQPQHF. CDR3 DNA: TGTGCCAGCAGCCGAGGGAGCAATCAGCCCCAGCATTTT.